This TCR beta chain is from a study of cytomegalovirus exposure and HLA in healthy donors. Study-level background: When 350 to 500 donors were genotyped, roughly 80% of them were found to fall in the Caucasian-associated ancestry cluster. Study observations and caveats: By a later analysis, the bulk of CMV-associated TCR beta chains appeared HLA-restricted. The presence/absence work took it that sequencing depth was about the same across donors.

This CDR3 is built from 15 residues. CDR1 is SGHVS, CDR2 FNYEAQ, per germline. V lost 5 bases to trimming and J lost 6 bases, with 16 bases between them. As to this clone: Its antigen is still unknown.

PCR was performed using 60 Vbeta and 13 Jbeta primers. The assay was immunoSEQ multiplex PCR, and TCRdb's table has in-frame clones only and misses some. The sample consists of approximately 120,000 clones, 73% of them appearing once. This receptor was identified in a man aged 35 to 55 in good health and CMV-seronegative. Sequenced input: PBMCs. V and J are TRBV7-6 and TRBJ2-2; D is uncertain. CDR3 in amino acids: CASSPQPGIPGELFF. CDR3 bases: TGTGCCAGCAGCCCACAGCCCGGTATCCCCGGGGAGCTGTTTTTT.